Listed below are T cell receptor beta chains from one sample, sequenced in a study of blood T cell repertoires in COVID-19. Repertoires were generated with immunoSEQ multiplex PCR, while TCRdb's copy carries only in-frame clones and drops some. The sample includes a few hundred thousand clones, roughly 84% of them seen just once. Sequenced input: peripheral blood. The receptor source for this set is a man in his forties or fifties with active or convalescent COVID-19. Each CDR3 is given with its conserved first and last residue. The D gene is left open where the match is weak. A clone size is listed for some rows: how often the clone was seen (once, few, many), or a class if it is expanded.

j_gene: TRBJ2-1
len: 14
v_gene: TRBV2
abundance: NA
d_gene: NA
CDR3aa: CASKGSGPYNEQFF
CDR3nt: TGTGCCAGCAAAGGTAGCGGCCCCTACAATGAGCAGTTCTTC

j_gene: TRBJ2-1
len: 16
v_gene: TRBV6-1
abundance: NA
d_gene: NA
CDR3aa: CASSERRSGPLNEQFF
CDR3nt: TGTGCCAGCAGTGAACGAAGAAGCGGCCCCCTAAATGAGCAGTTCTTC

j_gene: TRBJ2-3
len: 15
v_gene: TRBV19
abundance: NA
d_gene: NA
CDR3aa: CASSKAGPGTDTQYF
CDR3nt: TGTGCCAGTAGTAAGGCGGGGCCGGGCACAGATACGCAGTATTTT

j_gene: TRBJ2-5
len: 16
v_gene: TRBV4-2
abundance: NA
d_gene: TRBD2
CDR3aa: CASSQETGTTWETQYF
CDR3nt: TGTGCCAGCAGCCAAGAGACCGGGACTACATGGGAGACCCAGTACTTC

j_gene: TRBJ2-5
len: 15
v_gene: TRBV28
abundance: NA
d_gene: TRBD2
CDR3aa: CASSLHSGGLKTQYF
CDR3nt: TGTGCCAGCAGTCTACATAGCGGGGGGTTGAAGACCCAGTACTTC

j_gene: TRBJ2-7
len: 15
v_gene: TRBV6-2/TRBV6-3
abundance: NA
d_gene: TRBD1
CDR3aa: CASSYVGTAAYEQYF
CDR3nt: TGTGCCAGCAGTTATGTTGGGACAGCAGCCTACGAGCAGTACTTC

j_gene: TRBJ2-2
len: 15
v_gene: TRBV5-1
abundance: NA
d_gene: NA
CDR3aa: CASSLRQVNTGELFF
CDR3nt: TGCGCCAGCAGCTTGAGGCAGGTCAACACCGGGGAGCTGTTTTTT

j_gene: TRBJ2-5
len: 13
v_gene: TRBV6-5
abundance: once
d_gene: NA
CDR3aa: CASIVDSKETQYF
CDR3nt: TGTGCCAGCATCGTGGACAGCAAAGAGACCCAGTACTTC

j_gene: TRBJ1-6
len: 15
v_gene: TRBV5-5
abundance: NA
d_gene: NA
CDR3aa: CASSALGTWDSPLHF
CDR3nt: TGTGCCAGCAGCGCCTTAGGGACATGGGATTCACCCCTCCACTTT

j_gene: TRBJ2-2
len: 16
v_gene: TRBV19
abundance: few
d_gene: NA
CDR3aa: CASSPGLHGRSGELFF
CDR3nt: TGTGCCAGTAGTCCGGGACTCCACGGGCGGAGTGGGGAGCTGTTTTTT

j_gene: TRBJ1-2
len: 13
v_gene: TRBV4-3
abundance: NA
d_gene: TRBD1
CDR3aa: CASSYRTGLGYTF
CDR3nt: TGCGCCAGCAGCTACCGGACAGGCTTAGGCTACACCTTC

j_gene: TRBJ1-6
len: 15
v_gene: TRBV3-1/TRBV3-2
abundance: NA
d_gene: TRBD1
CDR3aa: CASSQSTGTDSPLHF
CDR3nt: TGTGCCAGCAGCCAATCGACAGGGACGGATTCACCCCTCCACTTT

j_gene: TRBJ2-3
len: 16
v_gene: TRBV5-8
abundance: NA
d_gene: NA
CDR3aa: CASSSRRQGGSDTQYF
CDR3nt: TGTGCCAGCAGCTCCCGGCGGCAGGGGGGATCAGATACGCAGTATTTT

j_gene: TRBJ1-4
len: 15
v_gene: TRBV3-1/TRBV3-2
abundance: few
d_gene: TRBD1
CDR3aa: CASSYESGGNEKLFF
CDR3nt: TGTGCCAGCAGCTATGAGTCAGGGGGCAATGAAAAACTGTTTTTT

j_gene: TRBJ1-6
len: 16
v_gene: TRBV4-1
abundance: NA
d_gene: NA
CDR3aa: CASSQEGGGGNSPLHF
CDR3nt: TGCGCCAGCAGCCAAGAGGGGGGCGGGGGTAATTCACCCCTCCACTTT

j_gene: TRBJ2-4
len: 17
v_gene: TRBV29-1
abundance: NA
d_gene: TRBD1
CDR3aa: CSVEVLGTGRAKNIQYF
CDR3nt: TGCAGCGTTGAGGTGTTGGGGACAGGGAGAGCCAAAAACATTCAGTACTTC

j_gene: TRBJ2-3
len: 14
v_gene: TRBV11-2
abundance: NA
d_gene: TRBD2
CDR3aa: CASSYSGRVDTQYF
CDR3nt: TGTGCCAGCAGCTATAGCGGGAGGGTAGATACGCAGTATTTT

j_gene: TRBJ2-3
len: 16
v_gene: TRBV5-1
abundance: NA
d_gene: TRBD1
CDR3aa: CASSLGQGASTDTQYF
CDR3nt: TGCGCCAGCAGCTTGGGACAGGGGGCGAGCACAGATACGCAGTATTTT

j_gene: TRBJ1-2
len: 17
v_gene: TRBV28
abundance: few
d_gene: TRBD1
CDR3aa: CASSLIRTGLFWGGYTF
CDR3nt: TGTGCCAGCAGTTTAATTAGGACAGGCCTGTTTTGGGGCGGCTACACCTTC

j_gene: TRBJ2-5
len: 16
v_gene: TRBV18
abundance: NA
d_gene: TRBD1
CDR3aa: CASSSTGDRGVETQYF
CDR3nt: TGTGCCAGCTCATCCACAGGGGACAGGGGAGTAGAGACCCAGTACTTC

j_gene: TRBJ2-7
len: 15
v_gene: TRBV10-3
abundance: few
d_gene: TRBD1
CDR3aa: CAISEGFPGGYEQYF
CDR3nt: TGTGCCATCAGTGAAGGATTCCCAGGGGGCTACGAGCAGTACTTC

j_gene: TRBJ1-5
len: 14
v_gene: TRBV28
abundance: NA
d_gene: TRBD1
CDR3aa: CASSLWDRDQPQHF
CDR3nt: TGTGCCAGCAGTTTATGGGACAGGGATCAGCCCCAGCATTTT

j_gene: TRBJ2-7
len: 14
v_gene: TRBV2
abundance: NA
d_gene: NA
CDR3aa: CASSTYRETYEQYF
CDR3nt: TGTGCCAGCAGTACCTACAGGGAGACCTACGAGCAGTACTTC

j_gene: TRBJ2-2
len: 14
v_gene: TRBV5-6
abundance: NA
d_gene: NA
CDR3aa: CASSLLASPGELFF
CDR3nt: TGTGCCAGCAGCTTACTCGCCTCGCCCGGGGAGCTGTTTTTT

j_gene: TRBJ1-6
len: 14
v_gene: TRBV28
abundance: few
d_gene: NA
CDR3aa: CASSREGDTSPLHF
CDR3nt: TGTGCCAGCAGCCGTGAGGGGGACACTTCACCCCTCCACTTT

j_gene: TRBJ1-4
len: 12
v_gene: TRBV2
abundance: NA
d_gene: NA
CDR3aa: CAGRGEGEKLFF
CDR3nt: TGTGCCGGCCGAGGGGAGGGTGAAAAACTGTTTTTT

j_gene: TRBJ1-2
len: 16
v_gene: TRBV7-2
abundance: NA
d_gene: NA
CDR3aa: CASSLASREPNYGYTF
CDR3nt: TGTGCCAGCAGCTTAGCGAGCAGGGAACCTAACTATGGCTACACCTTC

j_gene: TRBJ1-5
len: 15
v_gene: TRBV6-1
abundance: NA
d_gene: NA
CDR3aa: CASSEGLIRNQPQHF
CDR3nt: TGTGCCAGCAGTGAAGGGCTGATTCGAAATCAGCCCCAGCATTTT

j_gene: TRBJ1-6
len: 16
v_gene: TRBV6-1
abundance: NA
d_gene: TRBD1
CDR3aa: CASSVSGQGDGSPLHF
CDR3nt: TGTGCCAGCAGTGTATCGGGACAGGGAGACGGTTCACCCCTCCACTTT

j_gene: TRBJ2-1
len: 12
v_gene: TRBV6-5
abundance: NA
d_gene: NA
CDR3aa: CASSYSGDEQFF
CDR3nt: TGTGCCAGCAGTTACTCAGGGGATGAGCAGTTCTTC

j_gene: TRBJ2-5
len: 13
v_gene: TRBV29-1
abundance: NA
d_gene: TRBD1
CDR3aa: CSVEGTGEETQYF
CDR3nt: TGCAGCGTTGAGGGGACAGGGGAAGAGACCCAGTACTTC

j_gene: TRBJ1-1
len: 14
v_gene: TRBV5-4
abundance: NA
d_gene: NA
CDR3aa: CASSFRGIRAEAFF
CDR3nt: TGTGCCAGCAGCTTTAGGGGGATTCGCGCTGAAGCTTTCTTT

j_gene: TRBJ2-1
len: 16
v_gene: TRBV7-2
abundance: NA
d_gene: TRBD2
CDR3aa: CASSLYYGTNYNEQFF
CDR3nt: TGTGCCAGCAGCTTATACTACGGGACTAACTACAATGAGCAGTTCTTC

j_gene: TRBJ1-1
len: 14
v_gene: TRBV11-2
abundance: NA
d_gene: NA
CDR3aa: CASSLAGQWAEAFF
CDR3nt: TGTGCCAGCAGCTTAGCCGGACAGTGGGCTGAAGCTTTCTTT

j_gene: TRBJ2-5
len: 16
v_gene: TRBV18
abundance: NA
d_gene: NA
CDR3aa: CASSESLAHSQETQYF
CDR3nt: TGTGCCAGCTCCGAATCACTAGCTCATTCCCAAGAGACCCAGTACTTC

j_gene: TRBJ2-1
len: 14
v_gene: TRBV5-1
abundance: once
d_gene: TRBD2
CDR3aa: CASSQRTSGDEQFF
CDR3nt: TGCGCCAGCAGCCAACGGACTAGCGGGGATGAGCAGTTCTTC

j_gene: TRBJ2-3
len: 17
v_gene: TRBV24-1
abundance: NA
d_gene: NA
CDR3aa: CATSDLQVGEGTDTQYF
CDR3nt: TGTGCCACCAGTGACCTCCAGGTGGGGGAGGGCACAGATACGCAGTATTTT

j_gene: TRBJ2-3
len: 15
v_gene: TRBV2
abundance: NA
d_gene: TRBD2
CDR3aa: CASSGLAGGTDTQYF
CDR3nt: TGTGCCAGCTCCGGATTAGCGGGGGGCACAGATACGCAGTATTTT

j_gene: TRBJ1-5
len: 17
v_gene: TRBV27
abundance: NA
d_gene: TRBD1
CDR3aa: CASSLSSHDRDGQPQHF
CDR3nt: TGTGCCAGCAGTTTATCTTCCCATGACAGGGACGGTCAGCCCCAGCATTTT

j_gene: TRBJ1-2
len: 19
v_gene: TRBV3-1/TRBV3-2
abundance: once
d_gene: NA
CDR3aa: CASSQEGWTLSFTNYGYTF
CDR3nt: TGTGCCAGCAGCCAAGAAGGGTGGACTCTCTCATTTACTAACTATGGCTACACCTTC

j_gene: TRBJ2-1
len: 15
v_gene: TRBV5-1
abundance: NA
d_gene: TRBD2
CDR3aa: CASSLRWEGYNEQFF
CDR3nt: TGCGCCAGCAGCTTGAGGTGGGAGGGATACAATGAGCAGTTCTTC

j_gene: TRBJ2-1
len: 17
v_gene: TRBV28
abundance: many
d_gene: NA
CDR3aa: CASSFPRTDSSYNEQFF
CDR3nt: TGTGCCAGCAGTTTCCCCCGGACAGATTCCTCCTACAATGAGCAGTTCTTC

j_gene: TRBJ2-2
len: 17
v_gene: TRBV2
abundance: NA
d_gene: TRBD2
CDR3aa: CASMVEREGPVTGELFF
CDR3nt: TGTGCCAGCATGGTCGAGCGGGAGGGCCCAGTCACCGGGGAGCTGTTTTTT

j_gene: TRBJ1-2
len: 15
v_gene: TRBV3-1/TRBV3-2
abundance: NA
d_gene: NA
CDR3aa: CASSQDGTGNYGYTF
CDR3nt: TGTGCCAGCAGCCAAGATGGCACAGGAAACTATGGCTACACCTTC

j_gene: TRBJ1-1
len: 16
v_gene: TRBV29-1
abundance: NA
d_gene: TRBD1
CDR3aa: CSVVPGTGAMNTEAFF
CDR3nt: TGCAGCGTTGTTCCCGGGACAGGGGCGATGAACACTGAAGCTTTCTTT

j_gene: TRBJ1-2
len: 15
v_gene: TRBV3-1/TRBV3-2
abundance: NA
d_gene: TRBD1
CDR3aa: CASSPPQGAYYGYTF
CDR3nt: TGTGCCAGCAGCCCCCCGCAGGGGGCATACTATGGCTACACCTTC

j_gene: TRBJ1-1
len: 13
v_gene: TRBV29-1
abundance: NA
d_gene: TRBD1
CDR3aa: CSVEKRQGAEAFF
CDR3nt: TGCAGCGTTGAGAAACGGCAGGGGGCTGAAGCTTTCTTT

j_gene: TRBJ2-6
len: 18
v_gene: TRBV7-8
abundance: NA
d_gene: NA
CDR3aa: CASSPRIAEWLGANVLTF
CDR3nt: TGTGCCAGCAGCCCCCGGATAGCGGAGTGGTTGGGGGCCAACGTCCTGACTTTC